This T cell receptor (beta chain) was observed in a study of T cell responses to AZD1222 COVID-19 vaccine. General study points: The breadth and depth of Spike-specific TCRs increased once two AZD1222 doses had been given. In all cases, repertoires were sampled only after the peak T cell response. Among those given AZD1222, only 6 or 7 were seropositive at baseline. Clonal diversity may have been underestimated in mostly white British donors.

Clones were sequenced by immunoSEQ multiplex PCR, and TCRdb holds only the in-frame ones, with some missing. The sample shows over 55,000 clones, about 80% of them seen only once. This clone occurred once. Its antigen remains unidentified. The specimen comprised peripheral blood, sampled 28 days after the second AZD1222 dose. The receptor comes from an adult who received the AZD1222 COVID-19 vaccine.

CDR3 in DNA: TGTGCCAGCAGTGTAGGGCAGGAGAATGAAAAACTGTTTTTT. Translated, it gives CASSVGQENEKLFF. The J gene is TRBJ1-4, the V gene TRBV2, with no clear D. CDR1 SNHLY and CDR2 FYNNEI come from the germline V gene. The V end was cut by 4 bases, the J end by 5 bases, with 11 bases between. The CDR3 consists of 14 residues.